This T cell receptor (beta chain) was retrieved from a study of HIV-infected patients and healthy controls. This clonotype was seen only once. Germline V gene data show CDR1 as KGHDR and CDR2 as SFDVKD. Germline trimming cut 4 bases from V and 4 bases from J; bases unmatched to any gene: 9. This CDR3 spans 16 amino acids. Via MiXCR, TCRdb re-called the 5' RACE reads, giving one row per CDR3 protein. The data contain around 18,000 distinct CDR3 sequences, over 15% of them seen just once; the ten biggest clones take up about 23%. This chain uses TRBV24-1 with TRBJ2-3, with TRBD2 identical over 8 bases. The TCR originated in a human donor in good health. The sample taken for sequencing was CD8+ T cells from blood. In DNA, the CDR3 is TGTGCCACCAGTGAAAAGGTAGCGGGGTTCGCAGATACGCAGTATTTT. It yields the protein CATSEKVAGFADTQYF.